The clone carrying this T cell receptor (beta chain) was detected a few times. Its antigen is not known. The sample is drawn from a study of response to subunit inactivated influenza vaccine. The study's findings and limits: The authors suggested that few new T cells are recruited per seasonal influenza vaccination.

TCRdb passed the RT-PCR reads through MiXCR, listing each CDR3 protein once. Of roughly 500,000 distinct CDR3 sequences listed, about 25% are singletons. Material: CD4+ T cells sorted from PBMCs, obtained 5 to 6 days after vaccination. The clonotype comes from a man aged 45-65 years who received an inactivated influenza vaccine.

CDR3 region: CASSFRVTTQYF. The DNA for the CDR3 is TGTGCCAGCAGCTTTAGGGTAACGACCCAGTACTTC. The rearrangement uses TRBV7-8 and TRBJ2-5, with D unresolved. The germline V and J ends were trimmed by 3 bases and 7 bases, with 9 bases remaining between them. The CDR3 contains 12 residues. CDR1 is SGHVS, CDR2 FQNEAQ, per germline.